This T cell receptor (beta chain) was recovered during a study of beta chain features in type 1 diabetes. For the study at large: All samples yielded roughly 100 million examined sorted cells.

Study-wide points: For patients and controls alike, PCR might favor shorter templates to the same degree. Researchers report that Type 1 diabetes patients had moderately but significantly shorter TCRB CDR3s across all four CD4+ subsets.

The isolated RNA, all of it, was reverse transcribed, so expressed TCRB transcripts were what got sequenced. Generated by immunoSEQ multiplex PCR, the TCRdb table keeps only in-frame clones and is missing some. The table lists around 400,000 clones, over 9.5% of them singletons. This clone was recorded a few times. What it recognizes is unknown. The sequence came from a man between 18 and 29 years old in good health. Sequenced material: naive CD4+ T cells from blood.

The CDR3 DNA is TGTGCCAGTAGTGTAACCGGGACAGAAGGAGGCTACACCTTC. Translating it yields CASSVTGTEGGYTF. The chain carries TRBV19 and TRBJ1-2, with 7 bases matching TRBD1. Trimming cost V 5 bases and J 8 bases; bases outside gene matches: 11. Germline values: CDR1 LNHDA, CDR2 SQIVND (reference sequence). The CDR3 spans 14 residues.